This is a list of T cell receptor beta chains from one sample in a study of human T cells and chemical hapten exposure. TCRdb called the RACE reads again in MiXCR, with one record for every CDR3 protein. The sample lists 80,000 to 100,000 distinct CDR3 sequences; less than 11% were seen once. Sequenced material: whole blood, taken in connection with sensitization to the hapten diphenylcyclopropenone (DPC). These receptors originate from a woman aged 45 to 65 with alopecia areata. Some clones in this sample may be carry-over from other donors' samples. Both conserved end residues are part of each CDR3. D genes are given only for firm matches. Rows give clone size only sometimes, using once, few, many, or a class for an expanded clone.

D	V	size	J	CDR3	DNA
TRBD2	TRBV20-1	.	TRBJ2-3	CGGTSGSRVTQYF	TGCGGGGGGACTAGCGGGAGTAGGGTGACGCAGTATTTT
TRBD2	TRBV12-3/TRBV12-4	medium-sized	TRBJ2-1	CASSPRRSGRSNEQFF	TGTGCCAGCAGCCCGAGAAGAAGCGGGAGATCAAATGAGCAGTTCTTC
.	TRBV5-4	.	TRBJ2-2	CASSLRAGNTGELFF	TGTGCCAGCAGCTTGCGAGCCGGGAACACCGGGGAGCTGTTTTTT
.	TRBV21-1	few	TRBJ2-2	CASSKRDREANTGELFF	TGTGCCAGCAGCAAACGGGACAGGGAGGCGAACACCGGGGAGCTGTTTTTT
.	TRBV11-2	.	TRBJ2-1	CASRLGAGDSYNEQFF	TGTGCCAGCCGACTAGGGGCCGGGGACTCCTACAATGAGCAGTTCTTC
TRBD1	TRBV12-3/TRBV12-4	.	TRBJ2-2	CASSYWGQSNTGELFF	TGTGCCAGCAGTTACTGGGGACAGTCGAACACCGGGGAGCTGTTTTTT
.	TRBV5-5	many	TRBJ2-5	CASSLAWRETQYF	TGTGCCAGCAGCTTGGCATGGCGAGAGACCCAGTACTTC
TRBD2	TRBV19	few	TRBJ2-3	CASRRLAGDTQYF	TGTGCCAGTCGAAGACTAGCGGGAGATACGCAGTATTTT
.	TRBV27	many	TRBJ2-3	CASRVAVSTDTQYF	TGTGCCAGCAGAGTAGCGGTGAGCACAGATACGCAGTATTTT
.	TRBV28	.	TRBJ2-3	CASRTGGFPDTQYF	TGTGCCAGCAGAACCGGCGGGTTCCCAGATACGCAGTATTTT
TRBD2	TRBV10-2	many	TRBJ2-1	CASSDSGRGNEQFF	TGCGCCAGCAGTGATAGCGGGAGAGGCAATGAGCAGTTCTTC
TRBD2	TRBV29-1	.	TRBJ2-2	CSVDVTSGRTGELFF	TGCAGCGTTGACGTGACTAGCGGGAGAACCGGGGAGCTGTTTTTT
.	TRBV29-1	many	TRBJ2-1	CSVGGGESYNEQFF	TGCAGCGTTGGGGGTGGGGAATCCTACAATGAGCAGTTCTTC
TRBD1	TRBV4-1	many	TRBJ1-1	CASSQNWDRNTEAFF	TGCGCCAGCAGCCAAAATTGGGACAGAAACACTGAAGCTTTCTTT
.	TRBV6-5	many	TRBJ1-6	CASSSPTPNSPLHF	TGTGCCAGCAGTTCCCCAACCCCTAATTCACCCCTCCACTTT
.	TRBV6-6	many	TRBJ1-5	CASSPQGQTIYSNQPQHF	TGTGCCAGCAGCCCACAGGGTCAAACGATTTATAGCAATCAGCCCCAGCATTTT
.	TRBV7-8	few	TRBJ2-1	CASSLTGSYNEQFF	TGTGCCAGCAGCTTAACCGGGAGTTACAATGAGCAGTTCTTC
TRBD1	TRBV28	many	TRBJ1-1	CASNSQGAMNTEAFF	TGTGCCAGCAACAGCCAGGGGGCCATGAACACTGAAGCTTTCTTT
.	TRBV29-1	few	TRBJ2-1	CSVEVGIFEQFF	TGCAGCGTTGAAGTGGGGATTTTTGAGCAGTTCTTC
.	TRBV27	many	TRBJ1-6	CASSSLSGATNSPLHF	TGTGCCAGCAGCTCACTATCGGGGGCCACGAATTCACCCCTCCACTTT
.	TRBV4-1	many	TRBJ1-2	CASSQVRGAGGGYTF	TGCGCCAGCAGCCAAGTTCGAGGGGCAGGCGGCGGCTACACCTTC
TRBD1	TRBV4-3	.	TRBJ1-2	CASSQAYRGYYGYTF	TGCGCCAGCAGCCAGGCGTACAGGGGATACTATGGCTACACCTTC
.	TRBV7-2	many	TRBJ1-3	CASSHGQSGNTIYF	TGTGCCAGCAGCCACGGGCAGTCTGGAAACACCATATATTTT
.	TRBV14	.	TRBJ1-5	CASSQGPGSSAQHF	TGTGCCAGCAGCCAAGGTCCAGGCTCCTCCGCCCAGCATTTT
TRBD2	TRBV5-5	few	TRBJ2-5	CASSQLAGQETQYF	TGTGCCAGCAGTCAACTAGCGGGACAAGAGACCCAGTACTTC
.	TRBV3-1	many	TRBJ2-7	CASSQVGNEQYF	TGTGCCAGCAGCCAAGTCGGTAACGAGCAGTACTTC
.	TRBV5-1	few	TRBJ2-1	CASSSRDEQFF	TGCGCCAGCAGCTCCAGGGATGAGCAGTTCTTC
TRBD2	TRBV20-1	many	TRBJ2-3	CSAIPETSGSRNTQYF	TGCAGTGCTATTCCCGAAACTAGCGGGAGTCGGAATACGCAGTATTTT
.	TRBV7-9	few	TRBJ1-3	CASSIQGRNTIYF	TGTGCCAGCAGCATCCAGGGAAGAAACACCATATATTTT
TRBD1	TRBV2	few	TRBJ2-5	CASSGGQGLETQYF	TGTGCCAGCAGTGGTGGACAGGGCTTAGAGACCCAGTACTTC
.	TRBV20-1	.	TRBJ1-1	CSARGPTVNTEAFF	TGCAGTGCTAGAGGGCCGACAGTGAACACTGAAGCTTTCTTT
.	TRBV7-2	few	TRBJ1-5	CASSLGWDQPQHF	TGTGCCAGCAGCTTAGGTTGGGATCAGCCCCAGCATTTT
TRBD1	TRBV29-1	many	TRBJ2-4	CSVERDRGFGKNIQYF	TGCAGCGTTGAGCGTGACAGGGGGTTTGGCAAAAACATTCAGTACTTC
.	TRBV14	.	TRBJ2-7	CASSRLGQSSYEQYF	TGTGCCAGCAGCCGGCTTGGGCAAAGTTCCTACGAGCAGTACTTC
TRBD1	TRBV11-2	.	TRBJ2-5	CASSRTGGQGFGETQYF	TGTGCCAGCAGTAGAACCGGGGGACAGGGATTCGGGGAGACCCAGTACTTC
.	TRBV12-3/TRBV12-4	.	TRBJ1-3	CASSSLMGNTIYF	TGTGCCAGCAGTTCCTTGATGGGAAACACCATATATTTT
.	TRBV10-2	many	TRBJ1-2	CASSETIRGRTTGYTF	TGCGCCAGCAGTGAGACCATAAGGGGCAGGACTACGGGCTACACCTTC
TRBD2	TRBV10-3	few	TRBJ2-4	CAISASGQNIQYF	TGTGCCATCAGTGCTAGCGGCCAAAACATTCAGTACTTC
.	TRBV11-2	few	TRBJ2-1	CASSLGLNDPYNEQFF	TGTGCCAGCAGCTTAGGGTTGAACGACCCCTACAATGAGCAGTTCTTC
.	TRBV5-1	many	TRBJ1-4	CASSLAGRNNEKLFF	TGCGCCAGCAGCTTGGCCGGACGGAATAATGAAAAACTGTTTTTT
.	TRBV25-1	.	TRBJ2-3	CASSEFPSGTDTQYF	TGTGCCAGCAGTGAATTCCCTAGCGGCACAGATACGCAGTATTTT
.	TRBV6-6	.	TRBJ1-6	CASSGLGLRQAWDSPLHF	TGTGCCAGCAGCGGTTTGGGACTCAGACAGGCTTGGGATTCACCCCTCCACTTT
.	TRBV4-1	many	TRBJ1-5	CASSQSGTNYQPQHF	TGCGCCAGCAGCCAATCCGGGACAAACTATCAGCCCCAGCATTTT
.	TRBV20-1	few	TRBJ1-2	CSARSFNYGYTF	TGCAGTGCTAGATCGTTTAACTATGGCTACACCTTC
.	TRBV12-3/TRBV12-4	many	TRBJ2-1	CASGGIEQFF	TGTGCCAGCGGCGGTATTGAGCAGTTCTTC
TRBD2	TRBV6-5	few	TRBJ2-1	CASSYSTSLAGYNEQFF	TGTGCCAGCAGTTACTCGACGAGTTTAGCGGGCTACAATGAGCAGTTCTTC
.	TRBV27	few	TRBJ1-1	CASSRRGNTEAFF	TGTGCCAGCAGTCGGAGGGGGAACACTGAAGCTTTCTTT
TRBD1	TRBV20-1	many	TRBJ1-1	CSAISGTALRREAFF	TGCAGTGCCATCTCAGGGACAGCCCTAAGAAGAGAAGCTTTCTTT